This T cell receptor beta chain appears in the sequencing data of a study of shared clonotypes between healthy human individuals (dated by TCRdb to 2019 to 2021). For context, the study as a whole: Three men and two women, aged 18 to 49 years, made up the cohort. For each donor, three plates each were used for CD4 naive and CD4 memory, two plates were used for CD8 naive, and one plate was used for CD8 memory. Blood TCR repertoires of a handful of healthy adults were deeply sequenced to estimate repertoire size and the extent of clonotype sharing between individuals. To increase sequencing depth and limit assay-specific biases, TCR repertoire library preparation and sequencing were carried out by different laboratories using diverse techniques. Per donor, leukapheresis produced somewhere between about 0.85 and 10 billion PBMCs. The paper as a whole reports these results and caveats: Pairwise subsampling indicated that sequencing depth was expected to affect the degree of clonotype sharing among donors. Because the study included a small number of donors, the genetic and exposure-history diversity represented was limited. Sampling was restricted to blood, and TCR repertoires in tissues likely differ from the TCR repertoires found in blood. Compared with non-shared clonotypes, clonotypes shared by all four sorted-subset donors had higher generation probabilities. Estimated clonotype richness was generally larger for naive than for memory subsets. Roughly 5% of naive CD4, 3.5% of naive CD8, about 2.4% of memory CD4, and around 0.42% of memory CD8 clonotypes were shared across several donors. Even with the large sequencing depth, rarefaction of the sorted-subset datasets indicated that sequencing was incomplete.

As to this clone: No antigen is known for it. No much larger clone exists at a distance of one base, and base qualities are not known.

TCR CDR3 regions were amplified from genomic DNA by multiplex PCR using the deep immunoSEQ assay. For each cell subset, the extracted genomic DNA was distributed evenly across all wells of several immunoSEQ 96-well plates, and each plate served as one replicate. For sorted subsets, each replicate PCR was loaded with approximately 190 ng genomic DNA, equivalent to roughly 30,000 T cell genomes. Purified libraries were quantified with a Qubit 3.0 fluorometer, sized on a Bioanalyzer 2100, and re-quantified with the KAPA Library Quantification kit. Every immunoSEQ 96-well plate was sequenced on a separate single-read 150-cycle Illumina NextSeq 550 flow cell. In the original analysis: Because only junctional sequences without quality scores were contained in the immunoSEQ output, filtering matching that applied to full-length reads could not be performed. To assign V/J genes and CDR3, sequences were annotated against IMGT germline references using PyIR, a Python wrapper for IgBLAST v1.9. Reads with weak V/J assignments (E-value above 1e-6), missing CDR3, stop codons, out-of-frame junctions, or ambiguous translated residues were removed. V3J clonotypes were defined by identical inferred V gene, J gene, and CDR3 amino acid sequence. Percentage overlap between repertoires was calculated by dividing the number of shared unique clonotypes by the size of the smaller repertoire. Three approaches were used to assess repertoire richness: RTK rarefaction, the Chao1 estimator, and Recon v2.1 estimates of unobserved clonotypes. For all TCRbeta clonotypes obtained by the gDNA method from four donors, generation probabilities were computed with OLGA. As stored in TCRdb, this immuneACCESS dataset retains in-frame rearrangements with V and J assigned. A fraction of the clones does not appear; measured against another copy, unresolved V genes explain less than half of the discrepancy, and the remainder lacks a known reason. That table furnishes V, J and clone size, whereas the DNA furnished D and trimming. This sample gives 1.6 million or so clones in total; less than 99% of them show up just once. About 0.34% of the sample lies in the top ten.

CDR1 and CDR2, looked up from the germline V gene, are SGHDN and FVKESK. V and J are truncated by 4 bases and 8 bases respectively, leaving an intervening sequence of 11 bases. Taken from cysteine to phenylalanine, the CDR3 has 13 residues. The DNA shown is the 39-base CDR3, in frame from base 1. The donors were healthy, HIV-negative adults with no recently reported acute infections or vaccinations. Every donor was a Caucasian adult residing in Nashville, Tennessee, USA. CD4+ T cells were enriched by magnetic negative selection, after which naive cells were positively selected on CD45RA and the negative fraction was taken as the memory subset. Blood was collected by leukapheresis, and PBMCs were isolated by Ficoll-Histopaque density gradient centrifugation and then cryopreserved in liquid nitrogen vapor phase. Analytical flow cytometry was used to check the purity and quantity of every magnetically sorted T cell population. Genomic DNA was isolated from each sorted fraction and quantified by UV absorbance on a Nanodrop 2000c.

The sample taken for sequencing was naive CD4+ T cells sorted from blood. The intended sense of this specimen's cell subset or site label: CD45RA+ positively selected. The chain is assembled from TRBV14 and TRBJ2-2, with a tentative D gene TRBD1 over 6 matching bases. This receptor was taken from a man between 25 and 39 years old in good health. In nucleotide form, the sequence is TGTGCCAGCAGCCCGGGACACCTAGGGGAGCTGTTTTTT. It specifies CASSPGHLGELFF.